This T cell receptor beta chain is from a study of T cell responses to AZD1222 COVID-19 vaccine (TCRdb year 2021). Concerning the study at large: AZD1222 recipients given second doses at about 4 weeks or at about 12 weeks were pooled, since spike-specific TCR depth and breadth were not found to differ between the two schedules. Trial participants were enrolled by age into subgroups of 18-55, 56-69 and 70-plus years, and 148, 28 and 57 TCR-sequenced participants, respectively, were included in these subgroups. TCR sequencing was performed for fewer than 250 trial participants, of whom about 210 were given two doses of AZD1222 and approximately 25 were given two doses of MenACWY control vaccine.

Paper-wide results and their limitations: In the small 56-69-year group, the increase in depth fell short of significance, most likely because of low power. Conclusions about previously exposed vaccinees are limited because only a handful of AZD1222 recipients were SARS-CoV-2 seropositive at baseline. Participants were mostly white British and included more females than males, and it was suggested by the authors that clonal diversity may have been underestimated. After two AZD1222 doses, spike-specific TCR breadth and depth were significantly higher than at day 0 and than in MenACWY recipients. CD4 TCRs associated with the vaccine covered the entire spike protein, and the dominant responses were in regions 160-218 and 743-854. Because no samples from the day 14 peak response were available, repertoires could be characterized only after the peak T cell response. Reportedly, almost half of the unique spike-specific TCRs recognized epitopes lying outside the regions that are mutated in the B.1.351 and B.1.1.7 variants.

Trimming takes 8 bases from V and 0 bases from J, and the germline ends sit 5 bases apart. The CDR3 runs 12 amino acids, cysteine and phenylalanine included. The read is trimmed to its CDR3 DNA, 36 bases read in frame from base 1. The germline V gene encodes CDR1 MDHEN and CDR2 SYDVKM. The intended sense of this specimen's time point label: baseline before first vaccination. Vaccinee samples were obtained from the UK trials COV001 and COV002, which included a single-blind randomized controlled phase 2/3 trial of AZD1222 (ChAdOx1 nCoV-19) in healthy adults. For TCRbeta chain sequencing, PBMC samples were collected from trial participants at day 0 and at day 28 after the second dose. Points on this clone: It has no known antigen specificity. Base qualities are not provided; no much larger clone lies one nucleotide away.

The CDR3 regions of human TCRbeta chains were subjected to immunosequencing. Turning to the authors' computational methods: Repertoire TCRs were checked for matches against a reference library of SARS-CoV-2-specific TCRs that had been generated using the MIRA antigen-specificity platform. Breadth meant the fraction of unique TCRs that were SARS-CoV-2-associated, whereas depth meant the fraction of total T cells that were SARS-CoV-2-associated. Using the MIRA data, each spike-specific TCR was assigned both to the spike region to which the TCR was reactive and to a CD4 or CD8 class. Log10-transformed breadth and depth values were compared by one-way ANOVA with Sidak's multiple comparisons tests. Held by TCRdb, this immuneACCESS table contains in-frame sequences only and omits some clones. Under half of the omission traces to an unresolved V gene where checked; the cause of the rest is unknown. V, J and clone size were drawn from that table, and D and trimming were deduced from the DNA. This sample has 150,000 or so clones in its table, and 85% to 95% of those were observed once. The top ten hold about 0.64% of the sample.

The sample here was peripheral blood, taken on day 0 of AZD1222 vaccination. The chain employs TRBV28 and TRBJ1-5, with no confident D gene call. The receptor comes from an adult in good health. The CDR3 sequence is CASGHSNQPQHF. The nucleotide sequence is TGTGCCAGCGGTCATAGCAATCAGCCCCAGCATTTT.